This is a list of T cell receptor beta chains from one sample in a study of blood T cells in healthy people across ages. TCRdb redid the calling of the 5' RACE reads with MiXCR, one entry per CDR3 protein. Altogether some 1.7 million distinct CDR3 sequences are present, roughly 30% being singletons, with the ten largest covering about 7.7%. Material: blood. The receptor set was obtained from a woman in her thirties in good health. Each CDR3 is given with its conserved first and last residue. D genes are given only for firm matches. Expanded clones are given a class, and other clones once, few, many or no size at all.

J | D | V | size | DNA | CDR3
TRBJ2-7 | TRBD2 | TRBV6-5 | . | TGTGCCAGCAGTTCTGCTCCCGGGACTAGCGGGAGAGGTAGCGAGCAGTACTTC | CASSSAPGTSGRGSEQYF
TRBJ2-1 | . | TRBV28 | . | TGTGCCAGCAGTTTTAGCGTTGATGCTGAGCAGTTCTTC | CASSFSVDAEQFF
TRBJ2-1 | . | TRBV5-5 | . | TGTGCCAGCAGCTTTTTACAGAGGAATGAGCAGTTCTTC | CASSFLQRNEQFF
TRBJ1-2 | . | TRBV29-1 | few | TGCAGCGTTGAAGGGGGAGCTAACTATGGCCACACCTTC | CSVEGGANYGHTF
TRBJ2-4 | . | TRBV12-3/TRBV12-4 | . | TGTGCCAGCAACCATCAGGGAAAACTTAGTTCGGCGGAGCAGTACTTC | CASNHQGKLSSAEQYF
TRBJ2-5 | . | TRBV15 | . | TGTGCCACCAGTAGCGCACTCCAAGAGACCCAGTACTTC | CATSSALQETQYF
TRBJ2-2 | . | TRBV5-6 | . | TGTGCCAGCAGCTTGGGAGTGAACACCAGGGAGCTGTTTTTT | CASSLGVNTRELFF
TRBJ2-1 | TRBD1 | TRBV3-1 | few | TGTGCCAGCGGTGAGGGGGCTATAGGCGATGAGCAGTTCTTC | CASGEGAIGDEQFF
TRBJ2-1 | TRBD2 | TRBV11-3 | few | TGTGCCAGCAGCTTAGGTGTTGGTGGAGCGGGGGGCTCCTACAATGAGCAGTTCTTC | CASSLGVGGAGGSYNEQFF
TRBJ2-7 | . | TRBV7-9 | many | TGTGCCAGCAGGTCCGGGACACTCTACGAGCAGTACTTC | CASRSGTLYEQYF
TRBJ1-5 | . | TRBV24-1 | few | TGTGCCACCAGTGACCGGGTAAGCAATCAGCCCCAGCATTTT | CATSDRVSNQPQHF
TRBJ1-2 | TRBD1 | TRBV18 | . | TGTGCCAGCTCACCAGATTCCGGGACAGTCGGCTATGGCTACACCTTC | CASSPDSGTVGYGYTF
TRBJ1-2 | . | TRBV6-5 | . | TGTGCCAGCAGCCCCCAGGGAGGACGGAACTATGGCTACACCTTC | CASSPQGGRNYGYTF
TRBJ2-1 | TRBD2 | TRBV5-1 | . | TGCGCCAGCAGCTTGACGACTAGCGGGGGCCTTACCTACAATGAGCAGTTCTTC | CASSLTTSGGLTYNEQFF
TRBJ2-7 | . | TRBV28 | many | TGTGCCAGCAGTTTAAATTTGGGGCAGTACTTC | CASSLNLGQYF
TRBJ2-1 | . | TRBV27 | . | TGTGCCAGCACGGTTTCCGGGTTCAATGGGCAGTTCTTC | CASTVSGFNGQFF
TRBJ2-1 | . | TRBV20-1 | few | TGCAGTGTCTATATACTGGGACGCGACAATGAGCAGTTCTTC | CSVYILGRDNEQFF
TRBJ2-7 | . | TRBV9 | few | TGTGCCAGCAGCGTAGTAGAGGGTTTCGGATACGAGCAGTACTTC | CASSVVEGFGYEQYF